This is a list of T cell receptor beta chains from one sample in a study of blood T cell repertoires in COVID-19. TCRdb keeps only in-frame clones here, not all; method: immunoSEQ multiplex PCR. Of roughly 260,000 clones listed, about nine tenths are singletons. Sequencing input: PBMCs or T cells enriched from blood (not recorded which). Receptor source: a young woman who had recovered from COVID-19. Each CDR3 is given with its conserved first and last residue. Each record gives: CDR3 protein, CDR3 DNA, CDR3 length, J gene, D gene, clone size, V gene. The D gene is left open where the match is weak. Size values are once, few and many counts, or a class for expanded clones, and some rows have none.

CDR3 protein: CASSPSGQGAVKQYF; CDR3 DNA: TGTGCCAGCAGTCCCTCGGGACAGGGGGCGGTTAAGCAGTACTTC; CDR3 length: 15; J gene: TRBJ2-7; D gene: TRBD1; clone size: -; V gene: TRBV11-2
CDR3 protein: CASSSIAGGPGTQYF; CDR3 DNA: TGCGCCAGCAGCTCTATAGCGGGAGGGCCGGGTACGCAGTATTTT; CDR3 length: 15; J gene: TRBJ2-3; D gene: TRBD2; clone size: once; V gene: TRBV5-1
CDR3 protein: CASSLTGGDRGYYEQYF; CDR3 DNA: TGTGCCAGCAGCTTAACCGGAGGGGACCGGGGGTACTACGAGCAGTACTTC; CDR3 length: 17; J gene: TRBJ2-7; D gene: -; clone size: -; V gene: TRBV7-3
CDR3 protein: CASSLWDRSSASNQPQHF; CDR3 DNA: TGTGCCAGCAGTTTATGGGACAGGAGCAGTGCGAGCAATCAGCCCCAGCATTTT; CDR3 length: 18; J gene: TRBJ1-5; D gene: TRBD1; clone size: -; V gene: TRBV28
CDR3 protein: CASSLGLAGGIGTQYF; CDR3 DNA: TGTGCCAGCAGCTTAGGACTAGCGGGGGGTATAGGTACGCAGTATTTT; CDR3 length: 16; J gene: TRBJ2-3; D gene: TRBD2; clone size: -; V gene: TRBV7-2
CDR3 protein: CASSPRGSFSEQYF; CDR3 DNA: TGTGCCAGCAGCCCCAGGGGGAGCTTTTCGGAGCAGTACTTC; CDR3 length: 14; J gene: TRBJ2-7; D gene: TRBD1; clone size: few; V gene: TRBV6-5
CDR3 protein: CASSYRDRGWHEQFF; CDR3 DNA: TGCGCCAGCAGCTACCGGGACAGGGGGTGGCATGAGCAGTTCTTC; CDR3 length: 15; J gene: TRBJ2-1; D gene: TRBD1; clone size: -; V gene: TRBV5-1
CDR3 protein: CASSLGGQGDQPQHF; CDR3 DNA: TGTGCCAGCAGTTTAGGAGGACAGGGGGACCAGCCCCAGCATTTT; CDR3 length: 15; J gene: TRBJ1-5; D gene: TRBD1; clone size: -; V gene: TRBV28
CDR3 protein: CASAGRASTDTQYF; CDR3 DNA: TGTGCCAGCGCAGGCCGTGCTAGCACAGATACGCAGTATTTT; CDR3 length: 14; J gene: TRBJ2-3; D gene: -; clone size: -; V gene: TRBV28
CDR3 protein: CASSVATAGGNTIYF; CDR3 DNA: TGTGCCAGCAGCGTAGCTACGGCAGGAGGAAACACCATATATTTT; CDR3 length: 15; J gene: TRBJ1-3; D gene: -; clone size: once; V gene: TRBV9
CDR3 protein: CASSPGFGGVGYTF; CDR3 DNA: TGCGCCAGCAGCCCGGGTTTTGGAGGGGTAGGCTACACCTTC; CDR3 length: 14; J gene: TRBJ1-2; D gene: -; clone size: -; V gene: TRBV5-1
CDR3 protein: CASTFELRNSPLHF; CDR3 DNA: TGTGCCAGCACCTTCGAACTCAGGAATTCACCCCTCCACTTT; CDR3 length: 14; J gene: TRBJ1-6; D gene: -; clone size: -; V gene: TRBV28
CDR3 protein: CASSEVDMGLHYNEQFF; CDR3 DNA: TGCGCCAGCAGCGAAGTTGATATGGGACTACACTACAATGAGCAGTTCTTC; CDR3 length: 17; J gene: TRBJ2-1; D gene: TRBD2; clone size: -; V gene: TRBV4-1
CDR3 protein: CASSMQGRETQYF; CDR3 DNA: TGTGCCAGTAGTATGCAGGGCCGAGAGACCCAGTACTTC; CDR3 length: 13; J gene: TRBJ2-5; D gene: -; clone size: -; V gene: TRBV19
CDR3 protein: CASSLPPQYGYTF; CDR3 DNA: TGTGCCAGCAGTTTACCCCCGCAGTATGGCTACACCTTC; CDR3 length: 13; J gene: TRBJ1-2; D gene: -; clone size: -; V gene: TRBV28
CDR3 protein: CSVEQGPSGGYTF; CDR3 DNA: TGCAGCGTTGAACAGGGCCCTTCGGGTGGCTACACCTTC; CDR3 length: 13; J gene: TRBJ1-2; D gene: -; clone size: -; V gene: TRBV29-1
CDR3 protein: CSAEEAREAFF; CDR3 DNA: TGCAGTGCCGAGGAGGCGCGGGAAGCTTTCTTT; CDR3 length: 11; J gene: TRBJ1-1; D gene: -; clone size: -; V gene: TRBV20-1
CDR3 protein: CASSGGTHEQYF; CDR3 DNA: TGTGCCAGTTCCGGAGGTACGCACGAGCAGTACTTC; CDR3 length: 12; J gene: TRBJ2-7; D gene: -; clone size: -; V gene: TRBV19
CDR3 protein: CASRTGVYNSPLHF; CDR3 DNA: TGTGCCAGTAGGACAGGAGTGTATAATTCACCCCTCCACTTT; CDR3 length: 14; J gene: TRBJ1-6; D gene: -; clone size: -; V gene: TRBV19
CDR3 protein: CASSQTAYNEQFF; CDR3 DNA: TGTGCCAGCAGCCAGACTGCCTACAATGAGCAGTTCTTC; CDR3 length: 13; J gene: TRBJ2-1; D gene: -; clone size: -; V gene: TRBV3-1/TRBV3-2
CDR3 protein: CSASLASGNTGELFF; CDR3 DNA: TGCAGTGCTAGTTTGGCTAGCGGGAACACCGGGGAGCTGTTTTTT; CDR3 length: 15; J gene: TRBJ2-2; D gene: TRBD2; clone size: -; V gene: TRBV20-1
CDR3 protein: CASTPWRQETQYF; CDR3 DNA: TGTGCCAGCACCCCCTGGCGGCAAGAGACCCAGTACTTC; CDR3 length: 13; J gene: TRBJ2-5; D gene: -; clone size: -; V gene: TRBV11-2
CDR3 protein: CASSKSGGQGSKTQYF; CDR3 DNA: TGTGCCAGCAGCAAAAGCGGGGGACAGGGGTCTAAGACCCAGTACTTC; CDR3 length: 16; J gene: TRBJ2-5; D gene: TRBD1; clone size: -; V gene: TRBV4-2
CDR3 protein: CASSFGRGYNQPQHF; CDR3 DNA: TGTGCCAGCAGTTTTGGCAGGGGATACAATCAGCCCCAGCATTTT; CDR3 length: 15; J gene: TRBJ1-5; D gene: -; clone size: -; V gene: TRBV28
CDR3 protein: CASSPSRVNEQYF; CDR3 DNA: TGTGCCAGCAGCCCCAGCAGGGTAAACGAGCAGTACTTC; CDR3 length: 13; J gene: TRBJ2-7; D gene: -; clone size: -; V gene: TRBV13
CDR3 protein: CASRVRGDTQYF; CDR3 DNA: TGTGCCAGCCGGGTCCGGGGAGATACGCAGTATTTT; CDR3 length: 12; J gene: TRBJ2-3; D gene: -; clone size: -; V gene: TRBV11-3
CDR3 protein: CASSSGGGITNEKLFF; CDR3 DNA: TGTGCCAGCAGTTCCGGTGGGGGGATAACTAATGAAAAACTGTTTTTT; CDR3 length: 16; J gene: TRBJ1-4; D gene: -; clone size: -; V gene: TRBV28
CDR3 protein: CASSSTVNTEAFF; CDR3 DNA: TGTGCCAGCAGCTCGACAGTGAACACTGAAGCTTTCTTT; CDR3 length: 13; J gene: TRBJ1-1; D gene: -; clone size: few; V gene: TRBV9
CDR3 protein: CASSLGGRGETQYF; CDR3 DNA: TGTGCCAGTAGTCTGGGTGGCCGGGGAGAGACCCAGTACTTC; CDR3 length: 14; J gene: TRBJ2-5; D gene: -; clone size: -; V gene: TRBV19
CDR3 protein: CASSPGQGPYNEQFF; CDR3 DNA: TGCGCCAGCAGCCCGGGACAGGGACCCTACAATGAGCAGTTCTTC; CDR3 length: 15; J gene: TRBJ2-1; D gene: TRBD1; clone size: -; V gene: TRBV5-1
CDR3 protein: CASSPRTGSNEQYF; CDR3 DNA: TGTGCCAGTAGCCCCCGGACAGGCAGCAACGAGCAGTACTTC; CDR3 length: 14; J gene: TRBJ2-7; D gene: TRBD1; clone size: -; V gene: TRBV19
CDR3 protein: CASSRWEGGTGELFF; CDR3 DNA: TGTGCCAGCAGCCGATGGGAGGGTGGCACCGGGGAGCTGTTTTTT; CDR3 length: 15; J gene: TRBJ2-2; D gene: TRBD2; clone size: -; V gene: TRBV3-1/TRBV3-2
CDR3 protein: CASRSTGSGANVLTF; CDR3 DNA: TGTGCCAGCAGGTCAACAGGGTCCGGGGCCAACGTCCTGACTTTC; CDR3 length: 15; J gene: TRBJ2-6; D gene: -; clone size: few; V gene: TRBV27
CDR3 protein: CASSLKAGAYNEQFF; CDR3 DNA: TGTGCCAGCAGCTTAAAAGCGGGGGCCTACAATGAGCAGTTCTTC; CDR3 length: 15; J gene: TRBJ2-1; D gene: TRBD2; clone size: few; V gene: TRBV7-2